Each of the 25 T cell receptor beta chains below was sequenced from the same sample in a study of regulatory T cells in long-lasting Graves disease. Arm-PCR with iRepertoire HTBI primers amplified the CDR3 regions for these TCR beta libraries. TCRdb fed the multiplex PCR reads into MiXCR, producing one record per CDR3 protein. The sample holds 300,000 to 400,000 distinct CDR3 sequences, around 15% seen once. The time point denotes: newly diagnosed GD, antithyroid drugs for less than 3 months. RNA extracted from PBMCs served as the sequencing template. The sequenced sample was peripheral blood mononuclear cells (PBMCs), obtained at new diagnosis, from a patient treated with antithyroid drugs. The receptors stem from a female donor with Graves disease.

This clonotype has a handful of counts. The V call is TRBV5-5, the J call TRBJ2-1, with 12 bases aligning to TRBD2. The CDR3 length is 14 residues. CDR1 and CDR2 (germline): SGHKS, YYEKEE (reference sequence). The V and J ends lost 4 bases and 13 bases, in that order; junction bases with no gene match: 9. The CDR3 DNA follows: TGTGCCAGCAGCGGGCCCTGGACTAGCGGGAATCAGTTCTTC. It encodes CASSGPWTSGNQFF.

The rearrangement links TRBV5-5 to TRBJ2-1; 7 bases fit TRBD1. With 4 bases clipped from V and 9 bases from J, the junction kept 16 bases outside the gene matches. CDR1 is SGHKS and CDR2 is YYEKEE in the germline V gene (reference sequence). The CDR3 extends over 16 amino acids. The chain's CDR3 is CASSNDREQPGPEQFF. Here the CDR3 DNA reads TGTGCCAGCAGCAATGACAGGGAGCAACCCGGCCCTGAGCAGTTCTTC.

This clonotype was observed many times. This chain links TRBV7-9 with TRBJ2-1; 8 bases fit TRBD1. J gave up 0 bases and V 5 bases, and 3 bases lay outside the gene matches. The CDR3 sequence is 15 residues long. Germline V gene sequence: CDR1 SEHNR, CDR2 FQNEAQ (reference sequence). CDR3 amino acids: CASSQTGASYNEQFF. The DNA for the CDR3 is TGTGCCAGCAGCCAGACAGGGGCCTCCTACAATGAGCAGTTCTTC.

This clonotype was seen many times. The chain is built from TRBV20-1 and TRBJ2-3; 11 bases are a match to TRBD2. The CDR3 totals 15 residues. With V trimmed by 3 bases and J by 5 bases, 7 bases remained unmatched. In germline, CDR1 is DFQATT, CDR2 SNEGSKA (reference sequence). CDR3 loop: CSASILAGDLDTQYF. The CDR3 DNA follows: TGCAGTGCTAGTATACTAGCGGGAGATCTAGATACGCAGTATTTT.

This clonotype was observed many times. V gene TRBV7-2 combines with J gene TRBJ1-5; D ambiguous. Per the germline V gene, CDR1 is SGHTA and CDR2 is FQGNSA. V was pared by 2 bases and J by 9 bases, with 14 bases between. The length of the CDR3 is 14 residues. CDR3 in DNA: TGTGCCAGCAGCTTATCGGGCCAGTATACGCCCCAGCATTTT. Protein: CASSLSGQYTPQHF. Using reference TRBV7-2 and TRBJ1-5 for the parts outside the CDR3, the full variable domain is GAGVSQSPSNKVTEKGKDVELRCDPISGHTALYWYRQSLGQGLEFLIYFQGNSAPDKSGLPSDRFSAERTGGSVSTLTIQRTQQEDSAVYLCASSLSGQYTPQHFGDGTRLSIL.

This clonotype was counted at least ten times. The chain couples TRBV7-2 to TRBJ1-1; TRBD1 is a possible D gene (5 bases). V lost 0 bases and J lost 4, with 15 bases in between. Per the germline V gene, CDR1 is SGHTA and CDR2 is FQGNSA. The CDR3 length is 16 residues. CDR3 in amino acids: CASSLAGRDWGTEAFF. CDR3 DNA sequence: TGTGCCAGCAGCTTAGCGGGACGGGACTGGGGCACTGAAGCTTTCTTT.

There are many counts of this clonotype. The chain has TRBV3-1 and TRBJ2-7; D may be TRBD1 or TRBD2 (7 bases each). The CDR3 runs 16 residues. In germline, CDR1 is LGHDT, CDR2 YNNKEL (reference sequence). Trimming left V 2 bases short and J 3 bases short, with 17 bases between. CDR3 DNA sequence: TGTGCCAGCAGCCAAAAGCGGGACAGAATGAGCTACGAGCAGTACTTC. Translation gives CASSQKRDRMSYEQYF.

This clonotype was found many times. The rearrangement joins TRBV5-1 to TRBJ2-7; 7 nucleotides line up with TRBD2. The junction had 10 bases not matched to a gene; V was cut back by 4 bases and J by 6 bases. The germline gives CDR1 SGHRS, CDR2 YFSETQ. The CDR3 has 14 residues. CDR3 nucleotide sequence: TGCGCCAGCAGCGGGGGGGGAAAGGTCGCCGAGCAGTACTTC. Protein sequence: CASSGGGKVAEQYF.

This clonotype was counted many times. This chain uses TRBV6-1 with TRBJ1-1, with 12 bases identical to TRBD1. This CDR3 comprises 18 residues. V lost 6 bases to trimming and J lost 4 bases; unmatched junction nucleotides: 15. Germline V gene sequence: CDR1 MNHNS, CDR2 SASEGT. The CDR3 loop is CASRNLLGQGAPSTEAFF. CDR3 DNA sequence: TGTGCCAGCAGGAACCTGCTGGGACAGGGGGCCCCCAGCACTGAAGCTTTCTTT.

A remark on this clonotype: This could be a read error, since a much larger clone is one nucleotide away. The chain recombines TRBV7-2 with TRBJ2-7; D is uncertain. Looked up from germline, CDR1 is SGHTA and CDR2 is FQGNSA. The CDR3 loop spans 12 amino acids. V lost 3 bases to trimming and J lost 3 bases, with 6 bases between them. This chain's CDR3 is CASSFWDYEQYF. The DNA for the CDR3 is TGTGCCAGCAGCTTTTGGGACTACGAGCAGTACTTC.

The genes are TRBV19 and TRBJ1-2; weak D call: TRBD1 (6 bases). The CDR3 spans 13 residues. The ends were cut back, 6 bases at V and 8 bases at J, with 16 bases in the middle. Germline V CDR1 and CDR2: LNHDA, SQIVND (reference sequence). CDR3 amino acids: CASRTFRGIGYTF. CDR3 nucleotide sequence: TGTGCCAGTAGGACTTTCAGGGGCATCGGCTACACCTTC.

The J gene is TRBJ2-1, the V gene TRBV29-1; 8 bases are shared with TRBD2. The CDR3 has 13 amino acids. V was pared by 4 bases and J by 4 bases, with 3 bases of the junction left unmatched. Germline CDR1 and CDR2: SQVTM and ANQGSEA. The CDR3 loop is CSVGREAYNEQFF. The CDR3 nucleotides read TGCAGCGTTGGGCGGGAGGCTTACAATGAGCAGTTCTTC.

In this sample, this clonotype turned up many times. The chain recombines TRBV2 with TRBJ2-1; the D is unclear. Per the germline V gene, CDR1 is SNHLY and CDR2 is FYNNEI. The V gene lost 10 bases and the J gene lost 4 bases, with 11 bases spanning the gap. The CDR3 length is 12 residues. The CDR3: CAIVRLYNEQFF. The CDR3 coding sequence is TGTGCCATAGTCCGCCTATACAATGAGCAGTTCTTC.

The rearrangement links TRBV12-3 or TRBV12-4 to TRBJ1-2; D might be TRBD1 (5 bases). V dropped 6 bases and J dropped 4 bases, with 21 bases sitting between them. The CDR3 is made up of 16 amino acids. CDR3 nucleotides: TGTGCCAGCAGACACTCCGGGGGACGCCGGGCCTATGGCTACACCTTC. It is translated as CASRHSGGRRAYGYTF.

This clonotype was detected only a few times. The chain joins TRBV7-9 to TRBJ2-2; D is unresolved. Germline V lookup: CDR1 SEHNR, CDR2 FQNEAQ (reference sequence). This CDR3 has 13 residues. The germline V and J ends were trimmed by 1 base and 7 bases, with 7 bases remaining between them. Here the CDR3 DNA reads TGTGCCAGCAGCTTAGTCCGAGTCGGGGAGCTGTTTTTT. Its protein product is CASSLVRVGELFF.

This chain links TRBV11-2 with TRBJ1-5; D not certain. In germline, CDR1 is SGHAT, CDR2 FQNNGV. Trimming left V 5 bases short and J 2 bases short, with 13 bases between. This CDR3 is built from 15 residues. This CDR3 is CASSPGRLGNQPQHF. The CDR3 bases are TGTGCCAGCAGCCCCGGCCGGTTGGGCAATCAGCCCCAGCATTTT.

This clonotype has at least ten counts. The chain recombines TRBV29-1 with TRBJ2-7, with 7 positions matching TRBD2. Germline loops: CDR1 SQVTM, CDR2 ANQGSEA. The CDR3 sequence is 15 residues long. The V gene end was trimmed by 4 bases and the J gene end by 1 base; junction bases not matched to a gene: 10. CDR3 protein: CSVVGLEGGSYEQYF. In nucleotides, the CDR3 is TGCAGCGTTGTCGGCCTGGAGGGAGGGTCCTACGAGCAGTACTTC.

CDR3 sequence: CASSYSGQVGDTQYF. For the CDR3, the DNA is TGTGCCAGCAGCTATAGCGGACAGGTGGGAGATACGCAGTATTTT. The chain employs TRBV11-3 and TRBJ2-3; D possibly corresponds to TRBD1 (7 bases). Germline V CDR1 and CDR2: SGHNT, YENEEA. Between the trimmed V and J ends, which lost 4 bases and 5 bases, there was a span of 16 bases. The CDR3 length is 15 residues. Full variable domain (outside the CDR3, taken from reference TRBV11-3 and TRBJ2-3): EAGVVQSPRYKIIEKKQPVAFWCNPISGHNTLYWYLQNLGQGPELLIRYENEEAVDDSQLPKDRFSAERLKGVDSTLKIQPAELGDSAVYLCASSYSGQVGDTQYFGPGTRLTVL.

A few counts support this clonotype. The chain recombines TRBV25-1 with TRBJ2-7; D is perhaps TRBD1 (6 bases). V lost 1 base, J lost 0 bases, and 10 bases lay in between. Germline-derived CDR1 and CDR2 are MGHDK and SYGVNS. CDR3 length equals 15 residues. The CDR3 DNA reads TGTGCCAGCAGTGAATGGACAGACCTCTCCTACGAGCAGTACTTC. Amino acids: CASSEWTDLSYEQYF.

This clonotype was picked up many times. The CDR3 sequence is CSADNRDNYGYTF. Written as DNA, the CDR3 is TGCAGTGCTGATAACAGGGATAACTATGGCTACACCTTC. This chain connects TRBV20-1 to TRBJ1-2, with D possibly TRBD1 on 6 matching bases. Germline-derived CDR1 and CDR2 are DFQATT and SNEGSKA (reference sequence). The germline V and J ends were trimmed by 5 bases and 1 base, with 11 bases remaining between them. The CDR3 spans 13 residues.

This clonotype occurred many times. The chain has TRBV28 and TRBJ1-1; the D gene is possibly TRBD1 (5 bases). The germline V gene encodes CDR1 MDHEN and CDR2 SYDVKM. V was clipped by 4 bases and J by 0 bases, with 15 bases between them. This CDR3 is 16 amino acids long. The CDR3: CASSSPGRMMNTEAFF. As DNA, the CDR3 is TGTGCCAGCAGTTCTCCGGGACGGATGATGAACACTGAAGCTTTCTTT.

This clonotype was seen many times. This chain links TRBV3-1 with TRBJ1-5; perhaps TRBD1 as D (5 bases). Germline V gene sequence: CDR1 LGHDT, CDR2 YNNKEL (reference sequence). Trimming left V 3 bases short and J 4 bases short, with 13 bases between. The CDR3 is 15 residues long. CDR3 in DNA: TGTGCCAGCAGCCATAGTGGGACTAGGAATCAGCCCCAGCATTTT. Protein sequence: CASSHSGTRNQPQHF.

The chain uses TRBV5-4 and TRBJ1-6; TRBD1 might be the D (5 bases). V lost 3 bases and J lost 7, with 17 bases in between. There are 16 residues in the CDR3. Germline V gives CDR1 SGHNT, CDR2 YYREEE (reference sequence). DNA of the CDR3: TGTGCCAGCAGCTGGGGCGGGGGACTTGGAAATTCACCCCTCCACTTT. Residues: CASSWGGGLGNSPLHF.

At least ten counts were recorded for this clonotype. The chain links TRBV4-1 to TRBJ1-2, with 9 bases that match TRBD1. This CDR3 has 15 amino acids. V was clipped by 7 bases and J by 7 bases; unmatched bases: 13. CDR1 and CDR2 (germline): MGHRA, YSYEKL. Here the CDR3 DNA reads TGCGCCAGCAATCTAGGGGACAGGGCTCTAGGTGGCTACACCTTC. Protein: CASNLGDRALGGYTF.

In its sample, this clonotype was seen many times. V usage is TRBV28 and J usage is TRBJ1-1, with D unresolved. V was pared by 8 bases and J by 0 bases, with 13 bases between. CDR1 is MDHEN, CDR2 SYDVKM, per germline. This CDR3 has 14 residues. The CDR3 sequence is CASGSRTLNTEAFF. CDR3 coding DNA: TGTGCCAGCGGTTCCCGGACCTTGAACACTGAAGCTTTCTTT.